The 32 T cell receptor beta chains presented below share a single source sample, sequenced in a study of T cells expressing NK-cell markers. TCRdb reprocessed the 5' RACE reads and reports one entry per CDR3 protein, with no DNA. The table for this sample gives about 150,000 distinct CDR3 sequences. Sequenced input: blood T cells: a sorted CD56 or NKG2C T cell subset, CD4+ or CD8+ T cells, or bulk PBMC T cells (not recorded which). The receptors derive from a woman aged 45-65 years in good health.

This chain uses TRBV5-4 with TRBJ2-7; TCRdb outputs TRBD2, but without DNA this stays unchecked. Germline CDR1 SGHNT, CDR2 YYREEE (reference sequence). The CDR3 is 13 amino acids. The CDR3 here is CASSTGLDYEQYF.

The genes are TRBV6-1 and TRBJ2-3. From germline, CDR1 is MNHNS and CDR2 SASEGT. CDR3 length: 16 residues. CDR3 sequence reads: CASSEGITTTTDTQYF.

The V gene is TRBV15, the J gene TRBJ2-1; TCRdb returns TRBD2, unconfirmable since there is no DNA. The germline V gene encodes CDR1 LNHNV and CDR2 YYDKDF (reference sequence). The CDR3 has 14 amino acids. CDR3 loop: CATSPRTVAGEQFF.

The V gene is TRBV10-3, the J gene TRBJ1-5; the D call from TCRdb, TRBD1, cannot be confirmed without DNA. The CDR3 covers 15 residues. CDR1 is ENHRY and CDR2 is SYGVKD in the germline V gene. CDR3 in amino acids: CAISESQGSNQPQHF.

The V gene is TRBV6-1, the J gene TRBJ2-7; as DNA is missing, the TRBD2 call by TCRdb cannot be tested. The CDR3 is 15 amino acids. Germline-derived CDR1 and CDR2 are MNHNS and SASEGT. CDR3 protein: CASSEGLHLSYEQYF.

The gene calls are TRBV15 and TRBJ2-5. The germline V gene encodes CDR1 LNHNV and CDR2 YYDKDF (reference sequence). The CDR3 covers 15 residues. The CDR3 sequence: CATSRDRRDQETQYF.

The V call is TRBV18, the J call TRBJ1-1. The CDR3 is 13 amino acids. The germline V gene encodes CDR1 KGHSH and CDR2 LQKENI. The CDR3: CASSGVWDTEAFF. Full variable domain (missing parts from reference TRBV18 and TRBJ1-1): NAGVMQNPRHLVRRRGQEARLRCSPMKGHSHVYWYRQLPEEGLKFMVYLQKENIIDESGMPKERFSAEFPKEGPSILRIQQVVRGDSAAYFCASSGVWDTEAFFGQGTRLTVV.

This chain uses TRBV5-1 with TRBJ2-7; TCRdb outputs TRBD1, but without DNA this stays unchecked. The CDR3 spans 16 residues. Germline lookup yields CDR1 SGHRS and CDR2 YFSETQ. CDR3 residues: CASSFERTGSSYEQYF.

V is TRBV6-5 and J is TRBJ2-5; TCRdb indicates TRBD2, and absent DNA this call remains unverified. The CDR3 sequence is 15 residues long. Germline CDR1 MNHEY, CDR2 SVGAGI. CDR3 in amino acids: CASSYGLGEEETQYF.

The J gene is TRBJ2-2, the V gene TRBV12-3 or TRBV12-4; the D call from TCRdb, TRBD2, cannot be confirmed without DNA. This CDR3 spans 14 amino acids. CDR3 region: CASRNPEGTGELFF.

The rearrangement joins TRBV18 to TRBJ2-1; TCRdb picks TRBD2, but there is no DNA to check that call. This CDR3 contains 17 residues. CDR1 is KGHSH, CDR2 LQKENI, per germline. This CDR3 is CASSQDSLAGYENEQFF.

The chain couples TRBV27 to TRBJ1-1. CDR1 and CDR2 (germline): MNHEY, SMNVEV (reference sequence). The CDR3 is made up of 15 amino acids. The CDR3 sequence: CASSFEYGVNTEAFF.

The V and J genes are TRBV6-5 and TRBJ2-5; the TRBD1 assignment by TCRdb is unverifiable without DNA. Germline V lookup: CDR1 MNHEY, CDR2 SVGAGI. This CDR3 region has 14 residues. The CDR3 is CASTPGRGRETQYF.

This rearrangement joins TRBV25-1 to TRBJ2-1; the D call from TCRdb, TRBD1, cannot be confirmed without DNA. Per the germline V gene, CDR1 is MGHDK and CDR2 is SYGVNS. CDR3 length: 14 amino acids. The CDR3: CASSEVGGVGEQFF.

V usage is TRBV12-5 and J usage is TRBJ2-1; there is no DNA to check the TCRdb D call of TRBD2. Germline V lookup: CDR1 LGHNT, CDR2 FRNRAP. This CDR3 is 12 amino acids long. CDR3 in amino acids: CASGFLAGEQFF. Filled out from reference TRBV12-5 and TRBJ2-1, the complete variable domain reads DARVTQTPRHKVTEMGQEVTMRCQPILGHNTVFWYRQTMMQGLELLAYFRNRAPLDDSGMPKDRFSAEMPDATLATLKIQPSEPRDSAVYFCASGFLAGEQFFGPGTRLTVL.

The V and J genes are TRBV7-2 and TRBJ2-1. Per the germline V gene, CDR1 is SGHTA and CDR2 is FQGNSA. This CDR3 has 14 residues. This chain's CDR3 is CASSFGTSWNEQFF.

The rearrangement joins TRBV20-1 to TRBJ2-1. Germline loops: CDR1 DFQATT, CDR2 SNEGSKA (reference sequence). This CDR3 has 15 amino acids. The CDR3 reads CSATRSRTSYNEQFF.

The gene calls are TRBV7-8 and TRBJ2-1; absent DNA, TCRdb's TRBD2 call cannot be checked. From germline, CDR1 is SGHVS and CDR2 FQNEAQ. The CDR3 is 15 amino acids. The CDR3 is CASSPGLPSYNEQFF.

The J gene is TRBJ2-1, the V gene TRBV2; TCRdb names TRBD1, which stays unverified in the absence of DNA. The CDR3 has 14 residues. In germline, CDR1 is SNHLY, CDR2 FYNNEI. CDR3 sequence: CASTGTAPDNEQFF.

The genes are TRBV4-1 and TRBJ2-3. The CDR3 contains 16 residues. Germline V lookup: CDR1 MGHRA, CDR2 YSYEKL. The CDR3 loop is CASSQGSTASTDTQYF.

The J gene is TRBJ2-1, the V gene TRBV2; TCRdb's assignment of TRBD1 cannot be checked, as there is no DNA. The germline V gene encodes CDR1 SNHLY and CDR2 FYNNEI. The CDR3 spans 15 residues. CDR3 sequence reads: CASSLTGGEYNEQFF.

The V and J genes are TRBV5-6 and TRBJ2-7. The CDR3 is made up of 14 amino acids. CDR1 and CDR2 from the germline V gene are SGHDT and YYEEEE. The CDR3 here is CASSLGRNRYEQYF. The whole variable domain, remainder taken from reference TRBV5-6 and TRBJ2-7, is DAGVTQSPTHLIKTRGQQVTLRCSPKSGHDTVSWYQQALGQGPQFIFQYYEEEERQRGNFPDRFSGHQFPNYSSELNVNALLLGDSALYLCASSLGRNRYEQYFGPGTRLTVT.

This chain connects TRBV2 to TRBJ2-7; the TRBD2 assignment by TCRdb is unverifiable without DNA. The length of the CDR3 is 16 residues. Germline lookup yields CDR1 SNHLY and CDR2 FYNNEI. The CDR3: CASTGGIEWKGYEQYF.

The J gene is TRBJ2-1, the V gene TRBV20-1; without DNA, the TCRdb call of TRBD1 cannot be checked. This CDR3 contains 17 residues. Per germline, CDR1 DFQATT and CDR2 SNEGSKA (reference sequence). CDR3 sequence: CSANVVTGGISYNEQFF.

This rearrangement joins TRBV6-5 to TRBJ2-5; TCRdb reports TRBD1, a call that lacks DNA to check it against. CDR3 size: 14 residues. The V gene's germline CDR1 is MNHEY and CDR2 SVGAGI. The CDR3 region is CASSPGAVQETQYF.

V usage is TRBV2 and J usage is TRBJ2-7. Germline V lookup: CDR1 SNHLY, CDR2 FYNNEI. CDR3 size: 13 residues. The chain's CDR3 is CASSGTGGNEQYF.

CDR3 sequence: CASSLPPPTDTQYF. The chain recombines TRBV3-1 with TRBJ2-3; TCRdb picks TRBD2, but there is no DNA to check that call. CDR3 length: 14 residues. Germline V lookup: CDR1 LGHDT, CDR2 YNNKEL (reference sequence).

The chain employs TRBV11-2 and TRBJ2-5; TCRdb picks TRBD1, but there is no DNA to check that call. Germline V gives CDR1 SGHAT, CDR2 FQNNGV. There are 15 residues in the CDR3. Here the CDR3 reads CASSLVDREQETQYF.

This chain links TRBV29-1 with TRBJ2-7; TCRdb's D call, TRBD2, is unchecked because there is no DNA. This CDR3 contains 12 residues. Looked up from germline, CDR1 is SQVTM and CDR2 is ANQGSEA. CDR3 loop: CSARLMGHEQYF.

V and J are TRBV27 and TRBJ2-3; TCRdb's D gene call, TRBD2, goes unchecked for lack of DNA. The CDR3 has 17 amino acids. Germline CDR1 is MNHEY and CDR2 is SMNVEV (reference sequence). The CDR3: CASSLRRLAGATDTQYF.

CDR3 in amino acids: CASSIDGTGDYNEQFF. This chain joins TRBV19 and TRBJ2-1; absent DNA, TCRdb's TRBD1 call cannot be checked. The CDR3 covers 16 residues. Germline V gene sequence: CDR1 LNHDA, CDR2 SQIVND (reference sequence).

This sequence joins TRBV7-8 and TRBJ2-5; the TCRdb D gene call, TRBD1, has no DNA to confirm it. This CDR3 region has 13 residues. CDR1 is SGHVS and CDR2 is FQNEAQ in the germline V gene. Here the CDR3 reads CASSPYRGETQYF.